The 23 T cell receptor beta chains reported below all come from one sample, sequenced in a study of T cells in localized non-small cell lung cancer (dated by TCRdb to 2019 to 2021). Libraries were constructed by the immunoSEQ multiplex PCR assay. TCRdb's version of the immuneACCESS table is confined to in-frame rearrangements and falls short of the full clone set. An unresolved V gene accounts for under half of the shortfall where checked; the remainder is of unknown origin. The sample table contains some 37,000 clones; only one count was recorded for 75% to 90% of them. The ten largest clones represent roughly 2.5% of the sample. Sequences were derived from peripheral blood, sampled before any cancer treatment. The receptors were gathered from a woman aged 35 to 75 with stage I lung adenocarcinoma.

A single count supports this clone. The chain uses TRBV6-4 and TRBJ2-5; 7 bases are shared with TRBD1. The CDR3 contains 15 residues. CDR1 and CDR2 (germline): MRHNA, SNTAGT. The V and J ends lost 5 bases and 5 bases, in that order; junction bases with no gene match: 11. The CDR3 loop is CASSLDRAGVETQYF. CDR3 DNA sequence: TGTGCCAGCAGTCTCGACAGGGCCGGCGTGGAGACCCAGTACTTC.

The chain has TRBV19 and TRBJ2-1; maybe TRBD1 (6 bases). V was cut by 1 base and J by 1 base, with 20 bases left in between. Germline values: CDR1 LNHDA, CDR2 SQIVND (reference sequence). CDR3 length: 19 amino acids. The CDR3 nucleotides are TGTGCCAGTAGTATAGCAGGCCTCCAGTTTCAGGGGTCCTACAATGAGCAGTTCTTC. Its translation is CASSIAGLQFQGSYNEQFF.

The chain is built from TRBV10-2 and TRBJ2-1; D remains unclear. Germline CDR1 is WSHSY and CDR2 is SAAADI. The V gene lost 2 bases and the J gene lost 8 bases, with 4 bases spanning the gap. The CDR3 has 11 amino acids. The CDR3 bases are TGCGCCAGCAGTGAGACGTATGAGCAGTTCTTC. Protein: CASSETYEQFF.

The genes are TRBV7-2 and TRBJ1-1, with D possibly matching TRBD1 (6 bases). V was shortened by 1 base and J by 0 bases, with 15 bases between the two germline ends. Germline-derived CDR1 and CDR2 are SGHTA and FQGNSA. The CDR3 has 17 residues. The CDR3 region is CASSLGGFGQLNTEAFF. The CDR3 nucleotides are TGTGCCAGCAGCTTAGGGGGTTTTGGACAGTTGAACACTGAAGCTTTCTTT.

The chain employs TRBV30 and TRBJ2-7; TRBD1 is a possible D gene (5 bases). The CDR3 contains 15 residues. CDR1 is GTSNPN, CDR2 SVGIG, per germline (reference sequence). Trimming removed 0 bases at V and 2 bases at J, with 14 bases between. CDR3 residues: CAWSVLGRVAYEQYF. The CDR3 bases are TGTGCCTGGAGTGTACTGGGCAGGGTAGCCTACGAGCAGTACTTC.

V and J are TRBV5-1 and TRBJ2-7; D is possibly TRBD2 (6 bases). The CDR3 consists of 17 residues. V lost 4 bases and J 1 base, leaving 21 bases between the germline ends. Looked up from germline, CDR1 is SGHRS and CDR2 is YFSETQ. Here the CDR3 DNA reads TGCGCCAGCAGCCGAGGCGAAGGTCCTGGGGGGTCCTACGAGCAGTACTTC. Protein: CASSRGEGPGGSYEQYF.

This clone has a handful of counts. The genes are TRBV29-1 and TRBJ2-7; possible D gene TRBD2, 5 bases. This CDR3 is built from 11 residues. Between the trimmed V and J ends, which lost 4 bases and 1 base, there was a span of 5 bases. Germline V gene sequence: CDR1 SQVTM, CDR2 ANQGSEA. The CDR3 region is CSVGGSYEQYF. CDR3 nucleotide sequence: TGCAGCGTTGGAGGGTCCTACGAGCAGTACTTC.

This clone was counted a few times. The CDR3 loop is CASSGDRRRPNTGELFF. In DNA form, the CDR3 reads TGTGCCAGCAGTGGAGACCGGAGGAGACCGAACACCGGGGAGCTGTTTTTT. The J gene is TRBJ2-2, the V gene TRBV6-1; TRBD2 might be the D (5 bases). The germline V gene has CDR1 MNHNS and CDR2 SASEGT. The CDR3 has 17 residues. V lost 4 bases and J 0 bases, leaving 15 bases between the germline ends.

This chain joins TRBV2 and TRBJ1-1; TRBD1 might be the D (6 bases). Trimming cost V 2 bases and J 0 bases, with 10 bases left between them. Per germline, CDR1 SNHLY and CDR2 FYNNEI. The CDR3 totals 15 residues. CDR3 DNA: TGTGCCAGCAGTGAATTAGGGGGAATGAACACTGAAGCTTTCTTT. Protein sequence: CASSELGGMNTEAFF.

V usage is TRBV7-9 and J usage is TRBJ2-2; 9 bases are shared with TRBD1. Per the germline V gene, CDR1 is SEHNR and CDR2 is FQNEAQ (reference sequence). This CDR3 comprises 15 residues. Trimming took 4 bases from V and 1 from J; bases not matched to a gene: 1. CDR3 nucleotide sequence: TGTGCCAGCAGCTGGGGACAGGGGAACACCGGGGAGCTGTTTTTT. As protein: CASSWGQGNTGELFF.

The chain couples TRBV7-2 to TRBJ2-7; D gene ambiguous. The CDR3 extends over 14 amino acids. Trimming shortened V by 1 base and J by 2 bases, and 9 bases separated the two germline ends. The germline V gene has CDR1 SGHTA and CDR2 FQGNSA. Written as DNA, the CDR3 is TGTGCCAGCAGCTTAGAACTGGGTCCCTACGAGCAGTACTTC. It yields the protein CASSLELGPYEQYF.

V is TRBV28 and J is TRBJ1-5, with 8 bases identical to TRBD1. CDR1 MDHEN and CDR2 SYDVKM come from the germline V gene. J was trimmed by 8 bases and V by 5 bases; bases with no gene match: 8. The CDR3 totals 14 residues. The chain's CDR3 is CASSSGQGEKPQHF. In DNA form, the CDR3 reads TGTGCCAGCAGTAGCGGACAGGGAGAAAAGCCCCAGCATTTT.

The rearrangement uses TRBV11-2 and TRBJ2-7, with a possible D match to TRBD1 (5 bases). The CDR3 covers 12 residues. V was pared by 5 bases and J by 4 bases, with 9 bases between. Germline CDR1 SGHAT, CDR2 FQNNGV. Here the CDR3 DNA reads TGTGCCAGCAGCCTAGGGGTGTACGAGCAGTACTTC. Its translation: CASSLGVYEQYF.

The chain employs TRBV15 and TRBJ2-4; perhaps TRBD2 as D (5 bases). Trimming took off 4 bases at V and 7 bases at J, with 17 bases between the two ends. In germline, CDR1 is LNHNV, CDR2 YYDKDF (reference sequence). The CDR3 loop spans 15 amino acids. CDR3 region: CATSTKARAGNIQYF. The CDR3 nucleotides are TGTGCCACCAGCACCAAAGCCCGGGCGGGTAACATTCAGTACTTC.

This clone turned up a few times. This chain uses TRBV30 with TRBJ1-5; TRBD1 agrees at 9 bases. This CDR3 is built from 15 residues. From germline, CDR1 is GTSNPN and CDR2 SVGIG (reference sequence). V gave up 2 bases and J gave up 6 bases; unmatched junction bases: 8. The CDR3 DNA sequence: TGTGCCTGGAGTACTACAGGGGGCGTAGGTCAGCCCCAGCATTTT. The encoded protein is CAWSTTGGVGQPQHF.

This rearrangement joins TRBV2 to TRBJ1-5; D unclear. V was clipped by 5 bases and J by 4 bases, with 15 bases between them. This CDR3 contains 15 residues. The germline V gene encodes CDR1 SNHLY and CDR2 FYNNEI. The CDR3 sequence is CASSKGGTTNQPQHF. Written as DNA, the CDR3 is TGTGCCAGCAGTAAGGGCGGAACGACGAATCAGCCCCAGCATTTT.

V gene TRBV27 combines with J gene TRBJ1-5; no definite D call. The CDR3 runs 13 residues. Trimming pared 2 bases from V and 4 bases from J, leaving 6 bases between. The germline CDR1 and CDR2 sequences are MNHEY and SMNVEV (reference sequence). The CDR3 is CASSLMGNQPQHF. Here the CDR3 DNA reads TGTGCCAGCAGTTTAATGGGGAATCAGCCCCAGCATTTT.

The chain links TRBV7-6 to TRBJ2-2; D may be TRBD1 or TRBD2 (5 bases each). The V end was cut by 4 bases, the J end by 3 bases, with 18 bases between. The CDR3 is 17 amino acids. Germline CDR1 is SGHVS and CDR2 is FNYEAQ. CDR3 in DNA: TGTGCCAGCAGCTCGGCCGGGGCTCCAGAATACACCGGGGAGCTGTTTTTT. Translation gives CASSSAGAPEYTGELFF.

CDR3 region: CASSSGLAGELGGELFF. The CDR3 nucleotides are TGTGCCAGCAGTTCCGGACTAGCGGGAGAGTTAGGTGGGGAGCTGTTTTTT. The rearrangement joins TRBV28 to TRBJ2-2; 13 bases match TRBD2. Unmatched junction bases numbered 10, after V lost 4 bases and J lost 8 bases. The CDR3 has 17 amino acids. Per the germline V gene, CDR1 is MDHEN and CDR2 is SYDVKM.

The chain uses TRBV21-1 and TRBJ2-2; the D segment call TRBD1 is taken from the table without a DNA check. TRBV21-1 is labeled a pseudogene. The CDR3 totals 18 residues. CDR3: CASSKRAGTGVGTGELFF. The CDR3 DNA reads TGTGCCAGCAGCAAAAGAGCAGGGACAGGGGTCGGCACCGGGGAGCTGTTTTTT.

V usage is TRBV6-5 and J usage is TRBJ1-2; no clear D. From germline, CDR1 is MNHEY and CDR2 SVGAGI. This CDR3 has 13 amino acids. Trimming left V 6 bases short and J 1 base short, with 9 bases between. CDR3 sequence (DNA): TGTGCCAGCAGGACACCTGATAACTATGGCTACACCTTC. Amino acids: CASRTPDNYGYTF.

This rearrangement joins TRBV6-5 to TRBJ1-2, with no clear D. CDR1 is MNHEY and CDR2 is SVGAGI in the germline V gene. The CDR3 totals 15 residues. The V and J ends lost 6 bases and 11 bases respectively, with 25 bases between them. CDR3 residues: CASSSPGKGALEYTF. DNA of the CDR3: TGTGCCAGCAGCTCCCCTGGGAAGGGCGCCTTAGAGTACACCTTC.

To note about this clone: At one boundary the junction diverges from the germline segment, which might be a read error. The chain is built from TRBV19 and TRBJ1-4; a weak D match, TRBD1 (6 bases). CDR3 length: 14 residues. CDR1 is LNHDA, CDR2 SQIVND, per germline (reference sequence). CDR3 protein: CASSIQPRTGTTIF. DNA of the CDR3: TGTGCCAGTAGTATACAGCCGCGAACCGGGACAACAATTTTT.